What follows are 22 T cell receptor beta chains derived from one specimen sequenced in a study of OX40 agonist ivuxolimab in advanced cancers. The table came from immunoSEQ multiplex PCR; TCRdb's copy has only in-frame clones and leaves some out. The sample records 30,000 to 35,000 clones, around 85% being singletons. Material: CD4+ or CD8+ T cells sorted from blood, obtained in a trial of the OX40 agonist ivuxolimab. Every receptor here comes from an adult with an advanced solid tumor such as melanoma, head and neck, liver or kidney cancer.

This chain connects TRBV13 to TRBJ1-1, with TRBD1 as a possible D gene (6 bases). Trimming cost V 7 bases and J 1 base, with 19 bases left between them. The CDR3 is made up of 16 amino acids. The germline CDR1 and CDR2 sequences are PRHDT and FYEKMQ (reference sequence). The DNA for the CDR3 is TGTGCCAGCACCACACTCGTTGGACAGAGGAACACTGAAGCTTTCTTT. It is translated as CASTTLVGQRNTEAFF.

In regard to this clone: A read error may produce the germline difference seen at one junction end. The chain combines TRBV28 with TRBJ2-4, with D unclear. Germline V gene data show CDR1 as MDHEN and CDR2 as SYDVKM. The CDR3 is 14 amino acids. This CDR3 reads CASSFDNDAAPNAF. The CDR3 DNA follows: TGTGCCAGCAGCTTCGATAATGATGCCGCCCCAAACGCCTTC.

V usage is TRBV5-4 and J usage is TRBJ2-1; 7 nucleotides align to TRBD1. V trimming: 0 bases; J trimming: 9 bases; junction bases outside the gene matches: 9. Germline CDR1 is SGHNT and CDR2 is YYREEE (reference sequence). The CDR3 sequence is 15 residues long. The CDR3 region has the DNA TGTGCCAGCAGCTTGGATAGGACGGGACAGAGTGAGCAGTTCTTC. It is translated as CASSLDRTGQSEQFF.

The chain carries TRBV9 and TRBJ2-1; D may correspond to TRBD1 or TRBD2 (5 bases each). V was trimmed by 0 bases and J by 7 bases, leaving 14 bases between them. This CDR3 is built from 15 residues. Per the germline V gene, CDR1 is SGDLS and CDR2 is YYNGEE. CDR3 sequence: CASSVAGRWANEQFF. In DNA form, the CDR3 reads TGTGCCAGCAGCGTAGCGGGGCGGTGGGCGAATGAGCAGTTCTTC.

The chain carries TRBV28 and TRBJ2-5, with D possibly being TRBD1 (5 bases). V was trimmed by 8 bases and J by 5 bases, leaving 27 bases between them. The CDR3 runs to 17 residues. Per the germline V gene, CDR1 is MDHEN and CDR2 is SYDVKM. This CDR3 is CASGAPLWGAPVETQYF. The CDR3 DNA is TGTGCCAGCGGGGCTCCGCTTTGGGGCGCCCCCGTTGAGACCCAGTACTTC.

CDR3 sequence: CATSREAGQPTDTQYF. The CDR3 DNA reads as TGTGCCACCAGCAGAGAGGCGGGACAACCCACAGATACGCAGTATTTT. V and J are TRBV15 and TRBJ2-3; possibly TRBD1 or TRBD2 for D (6 bases each). The V end was cut by 0 bases, the J end by 2 bases, with 12 bases between. The CDR3 is 16 residues long. Per the germline V gene, CDR1 is LNHNV and CDR2 is YYDKDF (reference sequence).

Only a few counts were recorded for this clone. The chain employs TRBV6-4 and TRBJ2-1, with TRBD2 matching 8 bases. The CDR3 covers 15 residues. V shed 4 bases, J shed 6 bases, and the junction held 8 bases outside the gene matches. The germline gives CDR1 MRHNA, CDR2 SNTAGT. This CDR3 is CASSAAGGAGNEQFF. The CDR3 nucleotides read TGTGCCAGCAGTGCGGCGGGGGGCGCTGGCAATGAGCAGTTCTTC.

This rearrangement joins TRBV11-2 to TRBJ1-5; D not resolved. Trimming cost V 4 bases and J 7 bases, with 17 bases left between them. Germline-derived CDR1 and CDR2 are SGHAT and FQNNGV. The CDR3 loop spans 15 amino acids. CDR3 in amino acids: CASSSHKGLSQPQHF. In DNA, the CDR3 is TGTGCCAGCAGCTCCCACAAAGGGCTTAGCCAGCCCCAGCATTTT.

J is TRBJ1-5 and V is TRBV30, with D possibly TRBD1 on 5 matching bases. The CDR3 runs to 15 residues. V lost 0 bases to trimming and J lost 1 base, with 10 bases between them. Germline CDR1 reads GTSNPN; CDR2 reads SVGIG (reference sequence). CDR3 region: CAWSVLGGSNQPQHF. The DNA for the CDR3 is TGTGCCTGGAGTGTACTCGGGGGGAGCAATCAGCCCCAGCATTTT.

The chain uses TRBV2 and TRBJ1-2; TRBD1 matches at 7 bases. This CDR3 is built from 16 residues. Per germline, CDR1 SNHLY and CDR2 FYNNEI. V dropped 3 bases and J dropped 6; count of bases not matched to a gene: 13. This chain's CDR3 is CASSDFFPTGRDGYTF. CDR3 DNA sequence: TGTGCCAGCAGTGATTTCTTCCCGACAGGGAGGGATGGCTACACCTTC. Based on the CDR3 plus reference TRBV2 and TRBJ1-2, the full variable domain is EPEVTQTPSHQVTQMGQEVILRCVPISNHLYFYWYRQILGQKVEFLVSFYNNEISEKSEIFDDQFSVERPDGSNFTLKIRSTKLEDSAMYFCASSDFFPTGRDGYTFGSGTRLTVV.

This clone has just one count. The chain has TRBV2 and TRBJ2-7; 7 nucleotides line up with TRBD2. J was trimmed by 4 bases and V by 7 bases; bases with no gene match: 4. Germline loops: CDR1 SNHLY, CDR2 FYNNEI. This CDR3 region has 12 residues. The CDR3 reads CASKGEGYEQYF. The CDR3 coding sequence is TGTGCCAGCAAAGGGGAGGGGTACGAGCAGTACTTC.

The rearrangement joins TRBV4-2 to TRBJ2-1; D is possibly TRBD2 (6 bases). The germline V gene encodes CDR1 LGHNA and CDR2 YNFKEQ. V was clipped by 2 bases and J by 4 bases, with 12 bases between them. The CDR3 covers 15 residues. CDR3 amino acids: CASSQYTGEYNEQFF. DNA for the CDR3: TGTGCCAGCAGCCAATATACGGGGGAGTACAATGAGCAGTTCTTC.

The V and J genes are TRBV12-5 and TRBJ2-1; 9 bases map to TRBD1. CDR1 and CDR2 from the germline V gene are LGHNT and FRNRAP. V lost 6 bases, J lost 15 bases, and 9 bases stayed unmatched. The CDR3 has 12 amino acids. The CDR3 coding sequence is TGTGCTAGTGGGTCCCGAAACAGGGGGCGGTTCTTC. Its translation: CASGSRNRGRFF. The variable domain in full, completed from reference TRBV12-5 and TRBJ2-1, reads DARVTQTPRHKVTEMGQEVTMRCQPILGHNTVFWYRQTMMQGLELLAYFRNRAPLDDSGMPKDRFSAEMPDATLATLKIQPSEPRDSAVYFCASGSRNRGRFFGPGTRLTVL.

The chain links TRBV10-1 to TRBJ2-7, with 13 positions matching TRBD2. With V trimmed by 6 bases and J by 1 base, 15 bases remained unmatched. CDR3 length: 19 residues. The germline V gene encodes CDR1 WNHNN and CDR2 SYGVQD (reference sequence). CDR3 sequence (DNA): TGCGCCAGCAGCGGAAACCCTCCGGGACTAGCGGGAAAATCCTACGAGCAGTACTTC. Protein product: CASSGNPPGLAGKSYEQYF.

This sequence joins TRBV4-1 and TRBJ2-1; 11 nucleotides align to TRBD2. Germline CDR1 is MGHRA and CDR2 is YSYEKL. This CDR3 is built from 16 residues. Losses at the gene ends were 4 bases for V and 8 bases for J; bases not matched to a gene: 10. The CDR3 here is CASSLQLAGVGDEQFF. CDR3 DNA sequence: TGCGCCAGCAGCCTCCAACTAGCGGGAGTGGGTGATGAGCAGTTCTTC.

This clone was seen repeatedly, ten times or more. The J gene is TRBJ2-7, the V gene TRBV28; 13 bases are a match to TRBD2. With 5 bases clipped from V and 2 bases from J, the junction kept 6 bases outside the gene matches. This CDR3 spans 16 amino acids. Germline V gene sequence: CDR1 MDHEN, CDR2 SYDVKM. CDR3: CASSPGTSGATYEQYF. DNA of the CDR3: TGTGCCAGCAGTCCCGGGACTAGCGGGGCTACCTACGAGCAGTACTTC.

The chain recombines TRBV4-1 with TRBJ1-1; D is ambiguous. Germline values: CDR1 MGHRA, CDR2 YSYEKL. This CDR3 has 14 amino acids. V was shortened by 2 bases and J by 4 bases, with 11 bases between the two germline ends. The CDR3 DNA is TGCGCCAGCAGCCAATCGTGGGATGGCACTGAAGCTTTCTTT. It translates to CASSQSWDGTEAFF.

J is TRBJ2-3 and V is TRBV11-2, with TRBD2 matching over 9 bases. This CDR3 region has 14 residues. The V gene's germline CDR1 is SGHAT and CDR2 FQNNGV. Trimming cost V 7 bases and J 1 base; bases outside gene matches: 3. CDR3 sequence (DNA): TGTGCCAGCAACGTAGCGGGAGGCACAGATACGCAGTATTTT. It codes for CASNVAGGTDTQYF. Using reference TRBV11-2 and TRBJ2-3 for the parts outside the CDR3, the full variable domain is EAGVAQSPRYKIIEKRQSVAFWCNPISGHATLYWYQQILGQGPKLLIQFQNNGVVDDSQLPKDRFSAERLKGVDSTLKIQPAKLEDSAVYLCASNVAGGTDTQYFGPGTRLTVL.

This sequence joins TRBV19 and TRBJ2-7, with a weak D call TRBD2 (6 bases). CDR1 is LNHDA and CDR2 is SQIVND in the germline V gene (reference sequence). V gave up 5 bases and J gave up 2 bases, with 10 bases separating them. This CDR3 is built from 13 residues. CDR3 protein: CASSPRLAYEQYF. The CDR3 bases are TGTGCCAGTAGTCCCCGACTAGCCTACGAGCAGTACTTC.

The gene calls are TRBV5-1 and TRBJ1-1; D is unclear. Germline V gives CDR1 SGHRS, CDR2 YFSETQ. This CDR3 spans 15 amino acids. Trimming shortened V by 4 bases and J by 0 bases, and 13 bases separated the two germline ends. The CDR3 DNA is TGCGCCAGCAGCCCTGGAACCTCCATGAACACTGAAGCTTTCTTT. Its translation is CASSPGTSMNTEAFF.

V and J are TRBV5-1 and TRBJ2-7, with a tentative D call TRBD1 (5 bases). The CDR3 contains 16 residues. CDR1 and CDR2 from the germline V gene are SGHRS and YFSETQ. V lost 7 bases, J lost 0 bases, and 20 bases lay in between. Here the CDR3 reads CASSRRQGSISYEQYF. CDR3 sequence (DNA): TGCGCCAGCTCGCGAAGGCAGGGCAGTATCTCCTACGAGCAGTACTTC.

V usage is TRBV19 and J usage is TRBJ1-5; 10 bases fit TRBD1. V lost 2 bases, J lost 0 bases, and 13 bases stayed unmatched. The V gene's germline CDR1 is LNHDA and CDR2 SQIVND (reference sequence). The CDR3 runs to 20 residues. The chain's CDR3 is CASSILSGTGVWFSNQPQHF. CDR3 nucleotide sequence: TGTGCCAGTAGTATACTTTCCGGGACAGGGGTTTGGTTTAGCAATCAGCCCCAGCATTTT.